This T cell receptor (beta chain) was retrieved from a study of cytomegalovirus exposure and HLA in healthy donors. Study as a whole: The same platform used for the roughly 610 first-cohort repertoires was also used for the 100 to 150 validation repertoires, as a later analysis reported. Broader study findings: The authors listed around 150 TCR beta chains as cytomegalovirus-associated. The tendency of first-cohort TCR clusters to co-occur in the roughly 130 validation repertoires emerged from a later analysis.

On this clone itself: Its antigen is unknown. Other nucleotide sequences in the sample specify the same CDR3.

Data came from immunoSEQ multiplex PCR; TCRdb stores just in-frame clones and leaves some out. Counted here are 300,000 to 350,000 clones, approximately 85% occurring once; the ten biggest clones make up approximately 0.95%. Trimming cost V 5 bases and J 2 bases, with 10 bases left between them. CDR1 is SEHNR and CDR2 is FQNEAQ in the germline V gene (reference sequence). There are 14 residues in the CDR3. The donors were part of the 120-subject validation cohort, which stood apart from the 666-subject first cohort. The chain joins TRBV7-9 to TRBJ1-3; D perhaps matches TRBD1 (6 bases). Sequencing input: PBMCs. The source of this sequence is a man aged 25 to 45 in good health and CMV-seronegative. CDR3: CASSQQGAGNTIYF. DNA of the CDR3: TGTGCCAGCAGCCAACAGGGTGCTGGAAACACCATATATTTT.